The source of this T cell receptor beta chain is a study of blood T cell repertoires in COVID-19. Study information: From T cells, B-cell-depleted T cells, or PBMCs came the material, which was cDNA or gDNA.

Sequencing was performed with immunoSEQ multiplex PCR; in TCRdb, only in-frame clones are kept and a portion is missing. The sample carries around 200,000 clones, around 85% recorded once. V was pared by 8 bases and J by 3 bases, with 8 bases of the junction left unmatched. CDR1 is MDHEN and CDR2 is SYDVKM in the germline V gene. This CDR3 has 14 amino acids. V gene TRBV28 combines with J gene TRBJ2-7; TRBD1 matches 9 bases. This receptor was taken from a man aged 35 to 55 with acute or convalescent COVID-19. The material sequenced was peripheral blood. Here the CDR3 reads CASQTGTGLYEQYF. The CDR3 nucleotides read TGTGCCAGCCAAACGGGGACAGGGCTCTACGAGCAGTACTTC.